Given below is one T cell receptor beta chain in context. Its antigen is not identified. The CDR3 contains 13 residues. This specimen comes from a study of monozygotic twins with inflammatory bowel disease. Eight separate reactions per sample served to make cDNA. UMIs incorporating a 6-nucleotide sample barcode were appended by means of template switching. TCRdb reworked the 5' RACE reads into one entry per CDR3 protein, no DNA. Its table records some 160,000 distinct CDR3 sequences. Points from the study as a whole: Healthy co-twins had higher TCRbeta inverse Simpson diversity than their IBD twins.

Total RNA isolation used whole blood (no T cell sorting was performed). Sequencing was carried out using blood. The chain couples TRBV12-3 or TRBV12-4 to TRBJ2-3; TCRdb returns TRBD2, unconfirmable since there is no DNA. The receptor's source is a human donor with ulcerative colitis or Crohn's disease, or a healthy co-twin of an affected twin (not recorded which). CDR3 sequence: CASSLSPLDTQYF.